The T cell receptor (beta chain) under discussion was sequenced for a study of cytomegalovirus exposure and HLA in healthy donors. The study, taken as a whole, reports: High specificity and sensitivity for cytomegalovirus status were reported for the classifier. Most TCR sequences proved rare, with some public TCRs found in many donors. According to a subsequent analysis, TCR clusters identified in the first cohort showed a tendency to co-occur across the approximately 120 validation repertoires.

Data came from immunoSEQ multiplex PCR; TCRdb stores just in-frame clones and leaves some out. The sample holds some 98,000 clones, roughly nine tenths seen once. Trimming cost V 5 bases and J 2 bases; bases outside gene matches: 9. This CDR3 contains 16 residues. Per the germline V gene, CDR1 is KGHSH and CDR2 is LQKENI. With respect to this clone: Its antigen is unidentified.

This clonotype was sampled from a woman aged 25 to 39 in good health and CMV-seronegative. Sequenced input: PBMCs. The chain uses TRBV18 and TRBJ1-2, with 9 bases lining up with TRBD1. The chain's CDR3 is CASSSYSGTGNYGYTF. CDR3 nucleotide sequence: TGTGCCAGCTCATCGTACTCCGGGACAGGGAACTATGGCTACACCTTC.